The table lists the clone carrying this T cell receptor beta chain with a few counts. Its antigen is not identified. The data belong to a study of T-cell reconstitution after alpha-beta-depleted transplantation in children. TCRbeta library construction was performed incorporating unique molecular identifiers. TCRdb reprocessed the PCR reads via MiXCR and lists one record per CDR3 protein. The sample yields 700,000 to 850,000 distinct CDR3 sequences, 16% seen once. Overall study results and limits: T-cell counts and diversity at one year following transplant were attributed mainly to newly produced T cells. Approximately two months post-transplant, alpha-beta T cells reportedly originated from several hundred expanded graft clones.

The CDR3 extends over 15 amino acids. Trimming left V 7 bases short and J 2 bases short, with 14 bases between. The specimen comprised PBMCs, mostly from graft donor cells, sampled 360 days after TCRalphabeta/CD19-depleted stem cell transplant. This chain links TRBV12-3 or TRBV12-4 with TRBJ2-2; D is perhaps TRBD1 or TRBD2 (5 bases each). This receptor was taken from a male patient between 5 and 17 years old who had a stem cell transplant for acute lymphoblastic leukemia, so the T cells may come from the graft donor. CDR3 bases: TGTGCCAGCAATGAGGGGTTTCTAAACACCGGGGAGCTGTTTTTT. Protein: CASNEGFLNTGELFF.